The next 32 T cell receptor beta chains were all read from a single sample in a study of a mutant IDH1 vaccine in newly diagnosed glioma. Time point noted: week 5, during vaccination. Mutant IDH1 20-mer peptide, at 300 ug, made up each vaccine dose, with topical imiquimod. The assay was immunoSEQ multiplex PCR, and TCRdb's table has in-frame clones only and misses some. The sample has roughly 72,000 clones, roughly 91% seen once. Antigens of these TCRs are unknown. Source: PBMCs, taken from a glioma patient whose treatment included an IDH1 peptide vaccine. These receptors were collected from a woman in her fifties or sixties with glioma.

The rearrangement joins TRBV7-2 to TRBJ1-2; 11 nucleotides align to TRBD1. Per the germline V gene, CDR1 is SGHTA and CDR2 is FQGNSA. The CDR3 is 15 amino acids. V shed 5 bases, J shed 5 bases, and the junction held 7 bases outside the gene matches. CDR3 residues: CASSPGQGAWYGYTF. In DNA form, the CDR3 reads TGTGCCAGCAGCCCTGGACAGGGGGCTTGGTATGGCTACACCTTC.

This clone was observed a few times. The chain links TRBV27 to TRBJ2-6; D gene ambiguous. V lost 2 bases and J lost 0, with 8 bases in between. The CDR3 contains 16 residues. Germline loops: CDR1 MNHEY, CDR2 SMNVEV (reference sequence). CDR3 bases: TGTGCCAGCAGTTTAGGTTGGATCTCTGGGGCCAACGTCCTGACTTTC. Residues: CASSLGWISGANVLTF.

The rearrangement links TRBV28 to TRBJ1-2; D might be TRBD1 (6 bases). The CDR3 consists of 17 residues. CDR1 and CDR2 (germline): MDHEN, SYDVKM. V lost 8 bases, J lost 5 bases, and 27 bases lay in between. CDR3 in amino acids: CASGETGLTQFLYGYTF. CDR3 nucleotide sequence: TGTGCCAGCGGAGAGACAGGTCTAACTCAATTCCTTTATGGCTACACCTTC.

The chain has TRBV2 and TRBJ1-4; D gene uncertain. V dropped 8 bases and J dropped 8 bases, with 6 bases sitting between them. The CDR3 is 10 residues long. The V gene's germline CDR1 is SNHLY and CDR2 FYNNEI. The CDR3 DNA follows: TGTGCCAGCGGGCAGGAAAAACTGTTTTTT. Translating it yields CASGQEKLFF.

The rearrangement links TRBV5-1 to TRBJ2-5, with D perhaps matching TRBD1 or TRBD2 (5 bases each). The V and J ends lost 0 bases and 1 base respectively, with 10 bases between them. The length of the CDR3 is 15 residues. Germline V gene lookup returns CDR1 SGHRS and CDR2 YFSETQ. The CDR3 is CASSLGGTRQETQYF. The CDR3, as DNA: TGCGCCAGCAGCTTGGGGGGGACCCGCCAAGAGACCCAGTACTTC.

This clone has only one observation. The rearrangement joins TRBV16 to TRBJ1-4; unclear D gene. Trimming left V 1 base short and J 7 bases short, with 4 bases between. From germline, CDR1 is KGHSY and CDR2 FQNENV. The CDR3 length is 12 residues. CDR3 sequence reads: CASSQLGEKLFF. As DNA, the CDR3 is TGTGCCAGCAGCCAATTAGGTGAAAAACTGTTTTTT.

The gene calls are TRBV18 and TRBJ1-1; no reliable D call. The germline V gene encodes CDR1 KGHSH and CDR2 LQKENI. The V end was cut by 3 bases, the J end by 2 bases, with 4 bases between. There are 12 residues in the CDR3. The CDR3 reads CASSPSNTEAFF. For the CDR3, the DNA is TGTGCCAGCTCACCCTCTAACACTGAAGCTTTCTTT. Complete variable domain (other parts from reference TRBV18 and TRBJ1-1): NAGVMQNPRHLVRRRGQEARLRCSPMKGHSHVYWYRQLPEEGLKFMVYLQKENIIDESGMPKERFSAEFPKEGPSILRIQQVVRGDSAAYFCASSPSNTEAFFGQGTRLTVV.

The rearrangement links TRBV30 to TRBJ2-7; 9 bases match TRBD1. The J segment lost 3 bases and the V segment lost 4 bases, leaving 7 bases of the junction unmatched. The CDR3 length is 14 residues. CDR1 is GTSNPN, CDR2 SVGIG, per germline (reference sequence). CDR3 residues: CAWISRTGDYEQYF. CDR3 DNA sequence: TGTGCCTGGATCTCCAGGACAGGGGACTACGAGCAGTACTTC.

The chain has TRBV19 and TRBJ1-4; D possibly corresponds to TRBD1 (5 bases). V was pared by 7 bases and J by 3 bases, with 15 bases between. There are 15 residues in the CDR3. Germline V gives CDR1 LNHDA, CDR2 SQIVND (reference sequence). In DNA, the CDR3 is TGTGCCAGTACCTTGTCGGGACGGTCTAATGAAAAACTGTTTTTT. It is translated as CASTLSGRSNEKLFF.

The chain joins TRBV6-7 to TRBJ2-7, with D maybe TRBD2 (6 bases). TRBV6-7 is noted as an ORF with a role that remains uncertain. The ends were cut back, 2 bases at V and 1 base at J, with 24 bases in the middle. The CDR3 sequence is 19 residues long. CDR3 nucleotides: TGTGCCAGCAGTTACCCCTTGCATGTACCGGGACTTTCATCCTACGAGCAGTACTTC. As protein: CASSYPLHVPGLSSYEQYF.

The CDR3 region has the DNA TGCGCCAGCAGCTTGGACAGGGGGGACTATGGCTACACCTTC. This gives the protein CASSLDRGDYGYTF. The chain is built from TRBV5-1 and TRBJ1-2, with 8 bases fitting TRBD1. The CDR3 consists of 14 residues. After removal of 0 bases from V and 3 bases from J, the junction contained 1 base not matched to a gene. Germline V gene lookup returns CDR1 SGHRS and CDR2 YFSETQ.

This clone has just a few counts. The gene calls are TRBV7-2 and TRBJ1-1; D unresolved. The germline CDR1 and CDR2 sequences are SGHTA and FQGNSA. The CDR3 covers 14 residues. The V gene lost 1 base and the J gene lost 3 bases, with 9 bases spanning the gap. The CDR3: CASSLVGVDTEAFF. For the CDR3, the DNA is TGTGCCAGCAGCTTAGTCGGGGTTGACACTGAAGCTTTCTTT.

The V call is TRBV15, the J call TRBJ2-7; 10 positions match TRBD1. Trimming cost V 4 bases and J 2 bases; bases outside gene matches: 5. CDR1 and CDR2 from the germline V gene are LNHNV and YYDKDF (reference sequence). This CDR3 contains 15 residues. The CDR3 DNA reads as TGTGCCACCAGCACCGACAGGGGGCTTGCCTACGAGCAGTACTTC. It is translated as CATSTDRGLAYEQYF.

The chain uses TRBV18 and TRBJ2-3; D remains ambiguous. CDR1 is KGHSH, CDR2 LQKENI, per germline. The CDR3 is made up of 15 amino acids. The V end lost 1 base, the J end lost 5 bases, and 13 bases lay between the germline ends. CDR3 loop: CASSPRVGTQDTQYF. CDR3 coding DNA: TGTGCCAGCTCACCACGGGTAGGCACTCAAGATACGCAGTATTTT.

The V and J genes are TRBV7-3 and TRBJ2-1, with TRBD1 matching 10 bases. This CDR3 is 13 amino acids long. Looked up from germline, CDR1 is SGHTA and CDR2 is FQGTGA. V shed 4 bases, J shed 12 bases, and the junction held 6 bases outside the gene matches. The CDR3, as DNA: TGTGCCAGCAGCTCAGGGACAGGGGATTTGCAGTTCTTC. This gives the protein CASSSGTGDLQFF.

This chain connects TRBV5-4 to TRBJ2-7; D gene uncertain. Trimming shortened V by 4 bases and J by 5 bases, and 10 bases separated the two germline ends. This CDR3 has 12 amino acids. The germline CDR1 and CDR2 sequences are SGHNT and YYREEE (reference sequence). The CDR3 sequence is CASSAGRDEQYF. The CDR3 bases are TGTGCCAGCAGCGCCGGACGCGACGAGCAGTACTTC.

J is TRBJ2-7 and V is TRBV7-2; the match to TRBD2 covers 11 bases. Germline CDR1 and CDR2: SGHTA and FQGNSA. V trimming: 4 bases; J trimming: 1 base; junction bases outside the gene matches: 3. This CDR3 has 15 amino acids. The CDR3 sequence is CASSSTSGSSYEQYF. CDR3 nucleotides: TGTGCCAGCAGCTCCACTAGCGGGAGTTCCTACGAGCAGTACTTC.

This sequence joins TRBV7-9 and TRBJ1-1; maybe TRBD1 (5 bases). The CDR3 totals 18 residues. The V end was cut by 5 bases, the J end by 1 base, with 23 bases between. Per the germline V gene, CDR1 is SEHNR and CDR2 is FQNEAQ (reference sequence). The CDR3 sequence: CASSPPLLGVTANTEAFF. Here the CDR3 DNA reads TGTGCCAGCAGCCCACCTCTATTAGGGGTCACGGCGAACACTGAAGCTTTCTTT.

V gene TRBV19 combines with J gene TRBJ1-1; maybe TRBD1 (6 bases). V was clipped by 3 bases and J by 5 bases, with 13 bases between them. The CDR3 totals 14 residues. CDR1 and CDR2 (germline): LNHDA, SQIVND (reference sequence). CDR3 region: CASSITGSRTEAFF. For the CDR3, the DNA is TGTGCCAGTAGTATTACAGGGAGTCGTACTGAAGCTTTCTTT.

V usage is TRBV10-3 and J usage is TRBJ2-5, with 12 bases matching TRBD2. The CDR3 extends over 15 amino acids. V gave up 5 bases and J gave up 3 bases; unmatched junction bases: 4. Germline CDR1 is ENHRY and CDR2 is SYGVKD. The CDR3 is CAISSRLAGEETQYF. The CDR3 DNA sequence: TGTGCCATCAGTTCCCGACTAGCGGGAGAAGAGACCCAGTACTTC.

The chain links TRBV6-5 to TRBJ2-7; D is unresolved. CDR3 length equals 14 residues. Germline V CDR1 and CDR2: MNHEY, SVGAGI. V was clipped by 3 bases and J by 1 base, with 10 bases between them. The CDR3 protein is CASSYADNSYEQYF. The CDR3 nucleotides read TGTGCCAGCAGTTATGCAGACAATTCCTACGAGCAGTACTTC.

This clone was counted once. The V and J genes are TRBV28 and TRBJ1-1, with D tentatively TRBD1 (6 bases). From germline, CDR1 is MDHEN and CDR2 SYDVKM. The length of the CDR3 is 13 residues. Trimming pared 5 bases from V and 4 bases from J, leaving 11 bases between. The CDR3 region is CASSLQGGTEAFF. CDR3 sequence (DNA): TGTGCCAGCAGTCTACAGGGTGGCACTGAAGCTTTCTTT.

V usage is TRBV6-5 and J usage is TRBJ2-1, with TRBD2 as a possible D gene (6 bases). Germline values: CDR1 MNHEY, CDR2 SVGAGI. The CDR3 consists of 11 residues. V dropped 1 base and J dropped 15 bases, with 10 bases sitting between them. The CDR3 DNA reads TGTGCCAGCAGTTACTTGGGACTGATGTTCTTC. Translated, it gives CASSYLGLMFF.

This rearrangement joins TRBV27 to TRBJ2-5; D may be TRBD1 or TRBD2 (6 bases each). V dropped 6 bases and J dropped 3 bases, with 20 bases sitting between them. The CDR3 runs 16 residues. The germline CDR1 and CDR2 sequences are MNHEY and SMNVEV (reference sequence). The CDR3 coding sequence is TGTGCCAGCAGACCCGATTGGGGGGCCGTAAAAGAGACCCAGTACTTC. Protein: CASRPDWGAVKETQYF.

The genes are TRBV5-6 and TRBJ2-7, with 13 bases aligning to TRBD2. There are 15 residues in the CDR3. CDR1 SGHDT and CDR2 YYEEEE come from the germline V gene. With 4 bases clipped from V and 3 bases from J, the junction kept 4 bases outside the gene matches. The CDR3 DNA is TGTGCCAGCAGCCCGGGACTAGCGGGAATCTACGAGCAGTACTTC. Residues: CASSPGLAGIYEQYF.

This sequence joins TRBV27 and TRBJ2-7; 9 nucleotides align to TRBD1. Germline V gives CDR1 MNHEY, CDR2 SMNVEV (reference sequence). There are 15 residues in the CDR3. After removal of 2 bases from V and 5 bases from J, the junction contained 7 bases not matched to a gene. The CDR3, as DNA: TGTGCCAGCAGTTTACTACAGGGACAGGGAAACGAGCAGTACTTC. Encoded protein: CASSLLQGQGNEQYF.

The chain has TRBV6-1 and TRBJ1-1; the match to TRBD1 covers 9 bases. The V and J ends lost 9 bases and 1 base, in that order; junction bases with no gene match: 3. This CDR3 is built from 13 residues. The germline V gene encodes CDR1 MNHNS and CDR2 SASEGT. CDR3 region: CASKGQGNTEAFF. CDR3 sequence (DNA): TGTGCCAGTAAGGGACAGGGGAACACTGAAGCTTTCTTT.

The J gene is TRBJ2-3, the V gene TRBV27; unclear D gene. With 2 bases removed from V and 2 bases from J, the gap between germline ends came to 5 bases. The length of the CDR3 is 13 residues. Germline CDR1 and CDR2: MNHEY and SMNVEV (reference sequence). DNA of the CDR3: TGTGCCAGCAGTTTAAGGGCCACAGATACGCAGTATTTT. Its translation: CASSLRATDTQYF.

V gene TRBV27 combines with J gene TRBJ2-1, with 7 bases that match TRBD1. With V trimmed by 6 bases and J by 5 bases, 22 bases remained unmatched. The CDR3 is 19 residues long. Germline loops: CDR1 MNHEY, CDR2 SMNVEV (reference sequence). The CDR3 nucleotides are TGTGCCAGCAGCCGCACTTTAGCCCTAGGGGGCAAACGCGACAATGAGCAGTTCTTC. Translation gives CASSRTLALGGKRDNEQFF.

This clone showed up just once. The gene calls are TRBV7-9 and TRBJ2-1; 13 nucleotides line up with TRBD2. This CDR3 spans 16 amino acids. V shed 1 base, J shed 8 bases, and the junction held 5 bases outside the gene matches. Germline-derived CDR1 and CDR2 are SEHNR and FQNEAQ (reference sequence). CDR3 residues: CASSLVGLAGDDEQFF. The CDR3 DNA reads TGTGCCAGCAGCTTAGTCGGACTAGCGGGAGATGATGAGCAGTTCTTC.

The chain recombines TRBV5-4 with TRBJ2-7; 10 nucleotides agree with TRBD2. Germline CDR1 reads SGHNT; CDR2 reads YYREEE (reference sequence). Trimming at V came to 7 bases and at J to 2 bases, leaving 6 bases not matched to a gene. The CDR3 totals 14 residues. In DNA form, the CDR3 reads TGTGCCAGCGCCACTAGCGGGGACACCTACGAGCAGTACTTC. This encodes CASATSGDTYEQYF.

The rearrangement uses TRBV19 and TRBJ2-1; 7 bases fit TRBD2. The CDR3 spans 15 residues. J gave up 0 bases and V 9 bases, and 8 bases lay outside the gene matches. CDR1 is LNHDA and CDR2 is SQIVND in the germline V gene (reference sequence). The CDR3 nucleotides read TGTGCCAGACCTTGGCGGGAGAGCTCCTACAATGAGCAGTTCTTC. Translated: CARPWRESSYNEQFF.